This T cell receptor beta chain was observed in a study of identical twins. General study points: The same donors were not followed; conclusions instead depended on cross-sectional statistical analysis. The presence of invariant MAIT and iNKT cells could partly confound analyses of zero-insertion sequences. The study found that models underestimated out-of-frame TCR alpha sharing in monozygotic twins.

TCRdb analysed the 5' RACE reads with MiXCR anew, one entry per CDR3 protein. The sample carries some 1,600,000 distinct CDR3 sequences, roughly 35% recorded once. CDR1 and CDR2 (germline): SGDLS, YYNGEE. J lost 0 bases, V lost 0 bases, and 4 bases had no gene match. The length of the CDR3 is 17 residues. To note about this clonotype: Its antigen is still unknown.

The chain carries TRBV9 and TRBJ2-2; 8 nucleotides align to TRBD2. What was sequenced was cord blood. The clonotype originates from a newborn girl in good health. The CDR3 DNA reads as TGTGCCAGCAGCGTAGCTCCGGGACTAGCGAACACCGGGGAGCTGTTTTTT. Translation gives CASSVAPGLANTGELFF.